Presented here are 3 T cell receptor beta chains from one specimen sequenced in a study of blood T cell repertoires in COVID-19. Generated by immunoSEQ multiplex PCR, the TCRdb table keeps only in-frame clones and is missing some. The sample lists 310,000 or so clones; around 90% were seen once. The sequenced material came from PBMCs or T cells enriched from blood (not recorded which). These TCRs come from a woman younger than 35 with acute COVID-19.

As to this clone: Within the sample, other DNA sequences also encode this same CDR3. The J gene is TRBJ2-2, the V gene TRBV7-2; D perhaps matches TRBD1 (5 bases). Germline CDR1 and CDR2: SGHTA and FQGNSA. This CDR3 is built from 13 residues. Trimming took off 2 bases at V and 6 bases at J, with 7 bases between the two ends. CDR3 sequence: CASSLLGAGELFF. The CDR3 DNA sequence: TGTGCCAGCAGCTTACTAGGGGCCGGGGAGCTGTTTTTT.

The chain links TRBV2 to TRBJ2-1; 7 positions match TRBD2. V lost 5 bases to trimming and J lost 5 bases; unmatched junction nucleotides: 9. The CDR3 is 15 residues long. Germline V CDR1 and CDR2: SNHLY, FYNNEI. The CDR3 DNA is TGTGCCAGCAGTAATAGTTGGGGGAGGGACAATGAGCAGTTCTTC. The encoded protein is CASSNSWGRDNEQFF.

This clone has just a few counts. The chain recombines TRBV10-3 with TRBJ2-1, with 10 bases fitting TRBD2. This CDR3 region has 17 residues. Germline lookup yields CDR1 ENHRY and CDR2 SYGVKD. V lost 4 bases and J lost 9; bases outside the gene matches: 15. CDR3 in DNA: TGTGCCATCAGTGGTGCTAGCGGGAGTAATGTGAACGGTGAGCAGTTCTTC. Its translation: CAISGASGSNVNGEQFF.